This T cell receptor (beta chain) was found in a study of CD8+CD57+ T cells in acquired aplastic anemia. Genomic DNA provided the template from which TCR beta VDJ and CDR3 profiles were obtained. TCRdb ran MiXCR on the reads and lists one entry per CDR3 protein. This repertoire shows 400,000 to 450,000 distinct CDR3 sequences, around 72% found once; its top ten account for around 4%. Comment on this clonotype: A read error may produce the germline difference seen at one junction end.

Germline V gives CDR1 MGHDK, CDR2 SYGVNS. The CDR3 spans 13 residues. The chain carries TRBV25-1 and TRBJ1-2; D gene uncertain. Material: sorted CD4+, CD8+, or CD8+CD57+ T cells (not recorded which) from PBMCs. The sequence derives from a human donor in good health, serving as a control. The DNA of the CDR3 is TGTGCCAGCAGTGAAGACTATTGCTATGAAGATTTCTTC. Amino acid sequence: CASSEDYCYEDFF.